What follows is one TCR beta chain and its context. Antigen unknown. Germline values: CDR1 KGHDR, CDR2 SFDVKD. The CDR3 runs to 16 residues. Each of TCRalpha and TCRbeta cDNA went through two nested PCRs, lasting approximately 17 and 9 cycles. TCRdb reanalyzed the 5' RACE reads, giving one entry per CDR3 protein sequence and no DNA. Recorded for this sample: about 380,000 distinct CDR3 sequences. The data were obtained in a study of monozygotic twins with inflammatory bowel disease. Findings of the study overall: A reduction in TCRbeta diversity (inverse Simpson) was seen in IBD patients relative to healthy co-twins.

Sequencing input: blood. The rearrangement uses TRBV24-1 and TRBJ2-1; TCRdb reports TRBD2, a call that lacks DNA to check it against. The clonotype originates from a human donor with ulcerative colitis or Crohn's disease, or a healthy co-twin of an affected twin (not recorded which). The CDR3 loop is CATSDGGRGDYNEQFF.